Shown below are 9 T cell receptor beta chains from a single sample sequenced in a study of T-cell memory formation after mild COVID-19. TCRdb itself ran the 5' RACE reads through MiXCR, one entry per CDR3 protein. In the table there are about 440,000 distinct CDR3 sequences, about 19% of which are singletons. Sequences were obtained from PBMCs or a T cell subset sorted from them (not recorded which). These receptors were taken from an adult woman who had mild COVID-19 (a few samples of this study predate the infection). Cell type and time point are not known.

This clonotype showed up just a few times. This chain links TRBV12-3 or TRBV12-4 with TRBJ1-1; D may be TRBD1 (5 bases). The CDR3 spans 13 residues. V lost 7 bases and J 4 bases, leaving 13 bases between the germline ends. The CDR3 here is CASTLWGGTEAFF. The CDR3 coding sequence is TGTGCCAGCACCTTGTGGGGGGGCACTGAAGCTTTCTTT.

This clonotype was counted a few times. The V call is TRBV15, the J call TRBJ2-1; D is ambiguous. Germline-derived CDR1 and CDR2 are LNHNV and YYDKDF (reference sequence). V was shortened by 0 bases and J by 6 bases, with 3 bases between the two germline ends. CDR3 length equals 12 residues. The CDR3 region is CATSRDLNEQFF. CDR3 coding DNA: TGTGCCACCAGCAGAGATCTCAATGAGCAGTTCTTC.

This clonotype was seen a few times. V and J are TRBV12-3 or TRBV12-4 and TRBJ1-2; TRBD1 aligns across 9 bases. Trimming removed 1 base from V and 3 bases from J; junction bases left unmatched: 9. This CDR3 spans 17 amino acids. CDR3 DNA: TGTGCCAGCAGTTTAGGGGTCGGGGACAGGGTGGACTATGGCTACACCTTC. Translated: CASSLGVGDRVDYGYTF.

The chain uses TRBV7-2 and TRBJ2-2, with unresolved D. The germline V and J ends were trimmed by 6 bases and 0 bases, with 14 bases remaining between them. This CDR3 comprises 16 residues. The germline V gene has CDR1 SGHTA and CDR2 FQGNSA. The CDR3 here is CASSLTWASNTGELFF. The DNA of the CDR3 is TGTGCCAGCAGTCTGACTTGGGCCTCGAACACCGGGGAGCTGTTTTTT. The full variable domain, its missing parts supplied by reference TRBV7-2 and TRBJ2-2, is GAGVSQSPSNKVTEKGKDVELRCDPISGHTALYWYRQSLGQGLEFLIYFQGNSAPDKSGLPSDRFSAERTGGSVSTLTIQRTQQEDSAVYLCASSLTWASNTGELFFGEGSRLTVL.

The chain links TRBV6-6 to TRBJ2-3; D remains unclear. This CDR3 has 14 residues. V lost 3 bases to trimming and J lost 4 bases, with 11 bases between them. Germline V gene lookup returns CDR1 MNHNY and CDR2 SVGAGI (reference sequence). CDR3 residues: CASSYSDPADTQYF. CDR3 bases: TGTGCCAGCAGTTATTCAGACCCAGCAGATACGCAGTATTTT.

The chain links TRBV15 to TRBJ1-2; TRBD1 is a possible D gene (5 bases). Germline V gives CDR1 LNHNV, CDR2 YYDKDF (reference sequence). The CDR3 runs 14 residues. Trimming left V 8 bases short and J 9 bases short, with 22 bases between. Here the CDR3 reads CATSPAGQGIRYTF. The CDR3, as DNA: TGTGCCACCTCTCCTGCAGGGCAGGGCATTCGCTACACCTTC.

V is TRBV6-5 and J is TRBJ2-3; D is unclear. The V end was cut by 8 bases, the J end by 1 base, with 16 bases between. CDR1 is MNHEY and CDR2 is SVGAGI in the germline V gene. The CDR3 has 15 amino acids. Written as DNA, the CDR3 is TGTGCCAGCTGTTTGACCGGACGGGGCACAGATACGCAGTATTTT. It translates to CASCLTGRGTDTQYF.

The sample holds a few counts of this clonotype. One junction end does not reproduce the germline sequence, and a read error may be involved. This CDR3 is CASSLAGGTSNEQFF. The DNA for the CDR3 is TGTGCCAGCAGTTTAGCGGGAGGGACAAGCAATGAGCAGTTCTTC. The chain uses TRBV7-2 and TRBJ2-1; 11 bases line up with TRBD2. This CDR3 is built from 15 residues. CDR1 is SGHTA, CDR2 FQGNSA, per germline.

The chain has TRBV10-2 and TRBJ2-3; 12 bases map to TRBD2. CDR3 length equals 17 residues. V lost 5 bases to trimming and J lost 3 bases; unmatched junction nucleotides: 9. Germline CDR1 reads WSHSY; CDR2 reads SAAADI. The CDR3 nucleotides read TGCGCCAGCAGTACCTCCGGGACTAGCGGGCATACAGATACGCAGTATTTT. This gives the protein CASSTSGTSGHTDTQYF.